Listed below are T cell receptor beta chains from one sample, sequenced in a study of cytomegalovirus exposure and HLA in healthy donors. The protocol was immunoSEQ multiplex PCR, while the TCRdb copy is restricted to in-frame clones and leaves out a portion. This sample has about 120,000 clones, with 75% to 90% found just once. Material: PBMCs. The origin of the receptors is a man aged 18 to 35 in good health and CMV-seropositive. The CDR3 runs from the conserved cysteine through the conserved F or W. The order of the fields is D gene, clone size, V gene, J gene, CDR3 protein, CDR3 DNA. A D gene is named only where the DNA matches it firmly. Clone size is not always given. Where it is, it says once, few, many or a class for expanded clones.

d_call: TRBD2
clone_size: .
v_call: TRBV7-9
j_call: TRBJ2-5
cdr3_aa: CASSLGTAGVETQYF
cdr3_nt: TGTGCCAGCAGCTTAGGTACAGCGGGGGTGGAGACCCAGTACTTC

d_call: .
clone_size: .
v_call: TRBV5-8
j_call: TRBJ1-6
cdr3_aa: CASSNLVGLDSPLHF
cdr3_nt: TGTGCCAGCAGTAATCTAGTTGGTCTGGATTCACCCCTCCACTTT

d_call: TRBD1
clone_size: .
v_call: TRBV11-1
j_call: TRBJ2-3
cdr3_aa: CASSQGGRTDTQYF
cdr3_nt: TGTGCCAGCAGCCAAGGGGGCAGGACAGATACGCAGTATTTT

d_call: TRBD1
clone_size: .
v_call: TRBV5-1
j_call: TRBJ2-7
cdr3_aa: CASSSDRGPYEQYF
cdr3_nt: TGCGCCAGCAGTTCGGACAGGGGGCCGTACGAGCAGTACTTC

d_call: TRBD1
clone_size: .
v_call: TRBV2
j_call: TRBJ1-5
cdr3_aa: CASRQGEVGNQPQHF
cdr3_nt: TGTGCCAGCAGACAGGGGGAAGTCGGCAATCAGCCCCAGCATTTT

d_call: .
clone_size: .
v_call: TRBV19
j_call: TRBJ1-4
cdr3_aa: CASSNRDNHGEKLFF
cdr3_nt: TGTGCCAGTAGTAACCGGGACAATCATGGGGAAAAACTGTTTTTT

d_call: .
clone_size: .
v_call: TRBV4-1
j_call: TRBJ2-3
cdr3_aa: CASSQDRGPADTQYF
cdr3_nt: TGCGCCAGCAGCCAAGACAGGGGTCCCGCGGATACGCAGTATTTT

d_call: TRBD1
clone_size: .
v_call: TRBV10-3
j_call: TRBJ2-2
cdr3_aa: CASSEGAGGELFF
cdr3_nt: TGTGCCTCCTCCGAGGGGGCGGGCGGGGAGCTGTTTTTT

d_call: .
clone_size: .
v_call: TRBV9
j_call: TRBJ1-6
cdr3_aa: CASSVEDRGPLHF
cdr3_nt: TGTGCCAGCAGCGTAGAAGACAGAGGACCCCTCCACTTT

d_call: .
clone_size: .
v_call: TRBV11-1
j_call: TRBJ1-1
cdr3_aa: CASRRGGTEAFF
cdr3_nt: TGTGCCAGCAGGCGGGGAGGCACTGAAGCTTTCTTT

d_call: .
clone_size: .
v_call: TRBV7-9
j_call: TRBJ1-1
cdr3_aa: CASSDGQNTEAFF
cdr3_nt: TGTGCCAGCAGCGACGGACAGAACACTGAAGCTTTCTTT

d_call: .
clone_size: .
v_call: TRBV7-3
j_call: TRBJ1-2
cdr3_aa: CASSLTGGQGNGYTF
cdr3_nt: TGTGCCAGCAGCTTAACCGGCGGTCAGGGGAATGGCTACACCTTC

d_call: TRBD2
clone_size: .
v_call: TRBV28
j_call: TRBJ2-3
cdr3_aa: CASSHGLAGASRTDTQYF
cdr3_nt: TGTGCCAGCAGCCACGGACTAGCGGGGGCTTCACGGACAGATACGCAGTATTTT

d_call: TRBD2
clone_size: .
v_call: TRBV27
j_call: TRBJ2-1
cdr3_aa: CAFHDYSGGSYNEQFF
cdr3_nt: TGTGCCTTCCATGACTACTCGGGGGGCTCCTACAATGAGCAGTTCTTC

d_call: .
clone_size: .
v_call: TRBV25-1
j_call: TRBJ1-1
cdr3_aa: CASSEPGNTEAFF
cdr3_nt: TGTGCCAGCAGTGAACCGGGGAACACTGAAGCTTTCTTT

d_call: .
clone_size: .
v_call: TRBV28
j_call: TRBJ2-7
cdr3_aa: CASTLRREAYEQYF
cdr3_nt: TGTGCCAGCACCCTAAGGCGGGAAGCCTACGAGCAGTACTTC

d_call: .
clone_size: .
v_call: TRBV30
j_call: TRBJ1-4
cdr3_aa: CAWSLTLGATNEKLFF
cdr3_nt: TGTGCCTGGAGTCTCACCCTCGGGGCAACTAATGAAAAACTGTTTTTT

d_call: .
clone_size: .
v_call: TRBV5-1
j_call: TRBJ2-7
cdr3_aa: CASSGGTPSSPQYF
cdr3_nt: TGCGCCAGCAGCGGCGGGACTCCCTCGTCCCCTCAGTACTTC

d_call: .
clone_size: .
v_call: TRBV14
j_call: TRBJ1-2
cdr3_aa: CASSPGGDGYGYTF
cdr3_nt: TGTGCCAGCAGCCCCGGGGGAGACGGCTATGGCTACACCTTC

d_call: TRBD1
clone_size: .
v_call: TRBV4-1
j_call: TRBJ1-1
cdr3_aa: CASSHSGGRFTEAFF
cdr3_nt: TGCGCCAGCAGCCACTCAGGGGGCAGGTTCACTGAAGCTTTCTTT

d_call: .
clone_size: few
v_call: TRBV30
j_call: TRBJ1-2
cdr3_aa: CAWSTWEGGYTF
cdr3_nt: TGTGCCTGGAGTACTTGGGAGGGAGGCTACACCTTC

d_call: .
clone_size: .
v_call: TRBV28
j_call: TRBJ1-1
cdr3_aa: CASRVGFGQRNTEAFF
cdr3_nt: TGTGCCAGCAGGGTGGGGTTCGGACAGCGGAACACTGAAGCTTTCTTT

d_call: .
clone_size: .
v_call: TRBV5-6
j_call: TRBJ1-2
cdr3_aa: CASSLGGGGYTF
cdr3_nt: TGTGCCAGCAGCTTGGGCGGTGGCGGCTACACCTTC

d_call: TRBD1
clone_size: .
v_call: TRBV19
j_call: TRBJ1-1
cdr3_aa: CASSNGTGGNTEAFF
cdr3_nt: TGTGCCAGTAGTAACGGGACAGGGGGGAACACTGAAGCTTTCTTT

d_call: .
clone_size: .
v_call: TRBV29-1
j_call: TRBJ2-3
cdr3_aa: CSVEELTDTQYF
cdr3_nt: TGCAGCGTTGAAGAACTAACAGATACGCAGTATTTT

d_call: .
clone_size: once
v_call: TRBV2
j_call: TRBJ2-1
cdr3_aa: CATVADRGYNEQFF
cdr3_nt: TGTGCCACCGTCGCCGACCGGGGCTACAATGAGCAGTTCTTC

d_call: .
clone_size: .
v_call: TRBV2
j_call: TRBJ2-5
cdr3_aa: CASSELGVETQYF
cdr3_nt: TGTGCCAGCAGTGAACTGGGAGTAGAGACCCAGTACTTC

d_call: .
clone_size: .
v_call: TRBV7-9
j_call: TRBJ1-3
cdr3_aa: CASGAVGGNTIYF
cdr3_nt: TGTGCCAGCGGGGCGGTAGGAGGAAACACCATATATTTT

d_call: .
clone_size: .
v_call: TRBV29-1
j_call: TRBJ2-1
cdr3_aa: CSVRWGGMDEQFF
cdr3_nt: TGCAGCGTGCGGTGGGGGGGCATGGATGAGCAGTTCTTC

d_call: .
clone_size: .
v_call: TRBV11-2
j_call: TRBJ1-1
cdr3_aa: CASSPQGVNTEAFF
cdr3_nt: TGTGCCAGCAGCCCACAGGGTGTGAACACTGAAGCTTTCTTT

d_call: .
clone_size: .
v_call: TRBV28
j_call: TRBJ2-4
cdr3_aa: CASSPTGEIKNIQYF
cdr3_nt: TGTGCCAGCAGTCCTACGGGGGAGATCAAAAACATTCAGTACTTC

d_call: TRBD2
clone_size: .
v_call: TRBV4-2
j_call: TRBJ2-7
cdr3_aa: CASSRVLAGDSYEQYF
cdr3_nt: TGTGCCAGCAGCCGCGTACTAGCGGGGGACTCCTACGAGCAGTACTTC

d_call: TRBD1
clone_size: .
v_call: TRBV7-9
j_call: TRBJ2-2
cdr3_aa: CASSSGQGISTGELFF
cdr3_nt: TGTGCCAGCAGCTCGGGACAGGGGATAAGCACCGGGGAGCTGTTTTTT

d_call: .
clone_size: .
v_call: TRBV4-1
j_call: TRBJ2-1
cdr3_aa: CASRRWAGYNEQFF
cdr3_nt: TGCGCCAGCAGGCGGTGGGCAGGGTACAATGAGCAGTTCTTC

d_call: TRBD1
clone_size: .
v_call: TRBV7-9
j_call: TRBJ1-4
cdr3_aa: CASSLGDRDNEKLFF
cdr3_nt: TGTGCCAGCAGCTTGGGGGACAGGGACAATGAAAAACTGTTTTTT

d_call: TRBD1
clone_size: .
v_call: TRBV15
j_call: TRBJ1-6
cdr3_aa: CATSRDRDSGSPLHF
cdr3_nt: TGTGCCACCAGCAGAGATAGGGACAGCGGATCACCCCTCCACTTT

d_call: .
clone_size: .
v_call: TRBV28
j_call: TRBJ1-1
cdr3_aa: CASSSLLRAFF
cdr3_nt: TGTGCCAGCAGTTCCCTCCTGAGAGCTTTCTTT

d_call: TRBD2
clone_size: .
v_call: TRBV18
j_call: TRBJ2-3
cdr3_aa: CASSPRSGGAKDTQYF
cdr3_nt: TGTGCCAGCTCACCACGGAGCGGGGGGGCTAAAGATACGCAGTATTTT

d_call: TRBD1
clone_size: .
v_call: TRBV2
j_call: TRBJ1-2
cdr3_aa: CASSEYTWGQPNYGYTF
cdr3_nt: TGTGCCAGCAGTGAATATACTTGGGGACAGCCCAACTATGGCTACACCTTC

d_call: TRBD2
clone_size: .
v_call: TRBV5-1
j_call: TRBJ2-3
cdr3_aa: CASSIDRTSGGVDWSSTDTQYF
cdr3_nt: TGCGCCAGCAGCATTGATAGGACTAGCGGGGGGGTTGACTGGTCTAGCACAGATACGCAGTATTTT

d_call: TRBD1
clone_size: .
v_call: TRBV7-9
j_call: TRBJ1-6
cdr3_aa: CTSSEAGTGNNSPLHF
cdr3_nt: TGTACCAGCAGCGAAGCCGGGACAGGGAACAATTCACCCCTCCACTTT

d_call: .
clone_size: .
v_call: TRBV30
j_call: TRBJ1-4
cdr3_aa: CAWSPGGEEKLFF
cdr3_nt: TGTGCCTGGAGTCCCGGGGGGGAAGAAAAACTGTTTTTT

d_call: .
clone_size: .
v_call: TRBV18
j_call: TRBJ2-1
cdr3_aa: CASPPDSVHYNEQFF
cdr3_nt: TGTGCCAGCCCCCCAGACAGCGTCCACTACAATGAGCAGTTCTTC